This section outlines one T cell receptor beta chain sequence together with its context. This record belongs to a study of CD8 T cells in Susac syndrome. When the RNA was reverse transcribed, random hexamers were used with an input of about 0.45 to 1 ug. Amplification of TCR beta CDR3 used immunoSEQ multiplex PCR across 54 Vbeta and 13 Jbeta. TCRdb re-called the immunoSEQ multiplex PCR reads through MiXCR, storing one row per CDR3 protein. The repertoire holds around 150,000 distinct CDR3 sequences, with about 95% as singletons. TCR beta from blood CD8+ and CD4+ T cells was sequenced. While serving as controls, healthy donors were matched for age and sex. Negative isolation was used for CD8+ and CD4+ T cells, and FACS enrichment was applied to TEMRA cells. Germline V gene data show CDR1 as DFQATT and CDR2 as SNEGSKA (reference sequence). Unmatched junction bases numbered 7, after V lost 5 bases and J lost 5 bases. This CDR3 has 14 residues.

V gene TRBV20-1 combines with J gene TRBJ2-3; 10 bases fit TRBD1. Material for sequencing was CD4+ T cells from PBMCs. This TCR derives from a human donor in good health. The CDR3 loop is CSALRTGGGDTQYF. For the CDR3, the DNA is TGCAGTGCTCTGCGGACAGGGGGTGGAGATACGCAGTATTTT.